This T cell receptor (beta chain) was recovered during a study of response to subunit inactivated influenza vaccine. The CDR3 runs to 15 residues. The ends lost 9 bases at V and 3 bases at J; junction bases unmatched: 9. From germline, CDR1 is MNHNS and CDR2 SASEGT. This clonotype was seen a handful of times. Its antigen remains unidentified. Whole-study results and caveats: Authors suggested seasonal influenza vaccinations each recruit few new T cells.

TCRdb fed the RT-PCR reads into MiXCR, producing one record per CDR3 protein. Among hundreds of thousands of distinct CDR3 sequences listed, 9.5% to 12% were seen once. The clonotype comes from a man between 45 and 60 years old who received an inactivated influenza vaccine. The genes are TRBV6-1 and TRBJ2-1; 9 bases agree with TRBD1. Here the sequenced sample was PBMCs from blood, taken about 40 days after vaccination. In DNA form, the CDR3 reads TGTGCCAGTTCCTGGGGGGACAGGGACTACAATGAGCAGTTCTTC. Residues: CASSWGDRDYNEQFF.